This TCR beta chain originates from a study of blood T cell repertoires in COVID-19. Across the whole study: Donors in the United States, Italy and Spain gave samples during acute or convalescent COVID-19. Sources were T cells, B-cell-depleted T cells, or PBMCs; the material itself was cDNA or gDNA.

This clone was seen only a few times. Per the original methods: Estimation of nucleated cell counts was performed using reference gene primer amplification. Some clones are missing from TCRdb's copy, which holds only in-frame ones; the method was immunoSEQ multiplex PCR. The DNA was the basis for D and trimming; V, J and clone size are from that table. Seen here are 180,000 or so clones, around 85% observed once, and the top ten hold 9.8%. Germline V gene sequence: CDR1 SGHTA, CDR2 FQGNSA. Losses at the gene ends were 4 bases for V and 5 bases for J; bases not matched to a gene: 3. CDR3 length: 14 residues.

V gene TRBV7-2 combines with J gene TRBJ2-3; 10 bases fit TRBD2. This receptor was taken from a woman older than 75 with acute or convalescent COVID-19. The sequencing input was peripheral blood. The CDR3 DNA reads TGTGCCAGCAGCTCTAGCGGGGGTGAAGATACGCAGTATTTT. Its translation: CASSSSGGEDTQYF.